The 10 T cell receptor beta chains below were found in one sample sequenced in a study of T cells in Graves' hyperthyroidism and ophthalmopathy (dated by TCRdb to about 2019). The library was obtained by multiplex PCR. Data came from an Illumina HiSeq 2000. The TCR beta CDR3 regions were amplified from the RNA transcripts. The TCR CDR3 was subjected to a first round of RT-PCR using the HTBI primer set and the Qiagen OneStep RT-PCR kit. The public sequencing data were trimmed at Q25 with fastp and processed into clonotypes with MiXCR by TCRdb, which kept only in-frame beta chains. Under each unique CDR3 protein, matching rows form one entry showing the most common genes and DNA. This sample holds 500,000 to 650,000 distinct CDR3 sequences; approximately 17% were observed only once. The biggest ten clones account for 15% to 20% of the sample. Sample: blood. These receptors were collected from a woman under 30 with Graves' ophthalmopathy.

This sequence joins TRBV6-5 and TRBJ1-2, with no clear D. The V and J ends lost 5 bases and 0 bases respectively, with 10 bases between them. In germline, CDR1 is MNHEY, CDR2 SVGAGI. The CDR3 runs to 14 residues. CDR3 sequence: CASSPSGSNYGYTF. The DNA of the CDR3 is TGTGCCAGCAGTCCCTCGGGTTCTAACTATGGCTACACCTTC.

This sequence joins TRBV6-1 and TRBJ2-4, with 10 nucleotides matching TRBD1. J was trimmed by 0 bases and V by 8 bases; bases with no gene match: 10. The germline V gene encodes CDR1 MNHNS and CDR2 SASEGT. The length of the CDR3 is 17 residues. This chain's CDR3 is CASGQGEFLLAKNIQYF. CDR3 DNA: TGTGCCAGCGGACAGGGGGAGTTCCTTCTAGCCAAAAACATTCAGTACTTC.

This clonotype was picked up many times. The rearrangement uses TRBV7-2 and TRBJ2-7, with TRBD1 matching 8 bases. The CDR3 extends over 16 amino acids. Germline-derived CDR1 and CDR2 are SGHTA and FQGNSA. V was clipped by 7 bases and J by 2 bases; unmatched bases: 13. Here the CDR3 reads CASKSGGAFAAYEQYF. In DNA, the CDR3 is TGTGCCAGCAAGTCAGGGGGCGCCTTCGCCGCCTACGAGCAGTACTTC.

This clonotype was observed at least ten times. The genes are TRBV11-2 and TRBJ2-7; 7 nucleotides match TRBD1. The germline CDR1 and CDR2 sequences are SGHAT and FQNNGV. The CDR3 runs to 16 residues. The junction had 11 bases not matched to a gene; V was cut back by 0 bases and J by 6 bases. CDR3: CASSLDRTGWVSEQYF. In DNA form, the CDR3 reads TGTGCCAGCAGCTTAGATAGGACAGGCTGGGTCTCCGAGCAGTACTTC.

Many counts were recorded for this clonotype. The chain is built from TRBV28 and TRBJ2-3; 8 bases fit TRBD1. This CDR3 spans 14 amino acids. V shed 5 bases and J 4 bases; nucleotides not matched to a gene: 5. Germline values: CDR1 MDHEN, CDR2 SYDVKM. CDR3 DNA: TGTGCCAGCAGTGGGACAGGCGGCGCAGATACGCAGTATTTT. It codes for CASSGTGGADTQYF. The complete variable domain, with remaining parts taken from reference TRBV28 and TRBJ2-3, reads DVKVTQSSRYLVKRTGEKVFLECVQDMDHENMFWYRQDPGLGLRLIYFSYDVKMKEKGDIPEGYSVSREKKERFSLILESASTNQTSMYLCASSGTGGADTQYFGPGTRLTVL.

Turning to this clonotype: This may stem from a read error, because a much larger clone lies one nucleotide away. The J gene is TRBJ2-5, the V gene TRBV30; D is possibly TRBD1 (5 bases). Between the trimmed V and J ends, which lost 4 bases and 5 bases, there was a span of 8 bases. The germline CDR1 and CDR2 sequences are GTSNPN and SVGIG (reference sequence). CDR3 size: 11 residues. CDR3 amino acids: CAWKGRETQYF. CDR3 nucleotides: TGTGCCTGGAAGGGGCGGGAGACCCAGTACTTC.

This clonotype came up a few times. The genes are TRBV12-3 or TRBV12-4 and TRBJ2-2, with D uncertain. V gave up 3 bases and J gave up 0 bases, with 5 bases separating them. This CDR3 region has 14 residues. CDR3 nucleotide sequence: TGTGCCAGCAGTTTTGACACGAACACCGGGGAGCTGTTTTTT. This sequence encodes CASSFDTNTGELFF.

Many counts were recorded for this clonotype. The CDR3 loop reads CASSPLGDSPLHF. DNA of the CDR3: TGTGCCAGCTCACCACTGGGGGACTCACCCCTCCACTTT. The J gene is TRBJ1-6, the V gene TRBV18; maybe TRBD1 (5 bases). V lost 1 base and J lost 10, with 8 bases in between. Per the germline V gene, CDR1 is KGHSH and CDR2 is LQKENI. This CDR3 is built from 13 residues. The full variable domain, its missing parts supplied by reference TRBV18 and TRBJ1-6, is NAGVMQNPRHLVRRRGQEARLRCSPMKGHSHVYWYRQLPEEGLKFMVYLQKENIIDESGMPKERFSAEFPKEGPSILRIQQVVRGDSAAYFCASSPLGDSPLHFGNGTRLTVT.

The gene calls are TRBV19 and TRBJ1-3; D might be TRBD1 (5 bases). The CDR3 is 15 amino acids. The V gene lost 4 bases and the J gene lost 5 bases, with 15 bases spanning the gap. The germline V gene has CDR1 LNHDA and CDR2 SQIVND (reference sequence). The CDR3 coding sequence is TGTGCCAGTAGTACTCGTACCGGGACCAGAAACACCATATATTTT. The encoded protein is CASSTRTGTRNTIYF.

This clonotype has a count of ten or more. The chain links TRBV28 to TRBJ1-1; 8 bases agree with TRBD1. CDR3 length: 15 amino acids. The germline V gene has CDR1 MDHEN and CDR2 SYDVKM. The V gene end was trimmed by 6 bases and the J gene end by 0 bases; junction bases not matched to a gene: 6. The CDR3 DNA reads as TGTGCCAGCAGCTACTCGGACAGGGTGAACACTGAAGCTTTCTTT. Translating gives CASSYSDRVNTEAFF.